Following are 30 T cell receptor beta chains from one sample sequenced in a study of blood T cell repertoires in COVID-19 (TCRdb year 2020). Library construction relied on the immunoSEQ multiplex PCR assay. TCRdb took over this immuneACCESS table, retaining in-frame rearrangements with V and J assigned. Such tables are incomplete; in checked studies, under half of the missing clones stem from an unresolved V gene, and the remainder is unexplained. This sample holds 200,000 to 250,000 clones; around 88% were observed only once. About 14% of the sample comes from the top ten. The specimen sequenced was PBMCs or T cells enriched from blood (not recorded which). These receptors were obtained from a woman aged 45-65 years with acute COVID-19.

The gene calls are TRBV19 and TRBJ1-5; 8 bases agree with TRBD1. CDR3 length: 19 residues. The junction had 18 bases not matched to a gene; V was cut back by 6 bases and J by 2 bases. CDR1 is LNHDA, CDR2 SQIVND, per germline (reference sequence). The CDR3: CASRIRGQRTGRGNQPQHF. Written as DNA, the CDR3 is TGTGCCAGTAGGATCAGGGGCCAGCGGACAGGGAGAGGCAATCAGCCCCAGCATTTT.

The chain recombines TRBV5-4 with TRBJ2-5; TRBD2 agrees at 7 bases. This CDR3 has 14 amino acids. Germline V gene lookup returns CDR1 SGHNT and CDR2 YYREEE (reference sequence). With 4 bases clipped from V and 2 bases from J, the junction kept 5 bases outside the gene matches. The DNA for the CDR3 is TGTGCCAGCAGCCCGGCGGGACTACAAGAGACCCAGTACTTC. It translates to CASSPAGLQETQYF. Supplemented by reference TRBV5-4 and TRBJ2-5, the full variable domain reads ETGVTQSPTHLIKTRGQQVTLRCSSQSGHNTVSWYQQALGQGPQFIFQYYREEENGRGNFPPRFSGLQFPNYSSELNVNALELDDSALYLCASSPAGLQETQYFGPGTRLLVL.

The chain links TRBV5-6 to TRBJ1-5; D remains unclear. Per the germline V gene, CDR1 is SGHDT and CDR2 is YYEEEE. V dropped 4 bases and J dropped 0 bases, with 14 bases sitting between them. This CDR3 region has 16 residues. The CDR3 is CASSARRGYSNQPQHF. CDR3 DNA sequence: TGTGCCAGCAGCGCCCGGCGGGGATATAGCAATCAGCCCCAGCATTTT.

V and J are TRBV10-3 and TRBJ2-7; 8 positions agree with TRBD2. Germline assignment: CDR1 ENHRY and CDR2 SYGVKD. The CDR3 consists of 14 residues. The trim removed 4 bases at V and 6 bases at J, leaving 8 bases unmatched. The CDR3 sequence is CAISVSGSWSEQYF. The CDR3 DNA is TGTGCCATCAGTGTGAGCGGGAGTTGGAGCGAGCAGTACTTC.

The chain is built from TRBV9 and TRBJ2-3; 10 bases map to TRBD1. The V and J ends lost 4 bases and 2 bases, in that order; junction bases with no gene match: 7. This CDR3 is built from 16 residues. Germline lookup yields CDR1 SGDLS and CDR2 YYNGEE. The CDR3 loop reads CASSPGQGEPTDTQYF. CDR3 in DNA: TGTGCCAGCAGCCCCGGACAGGGGGAACCCACAGATACGCAGTATTTT.

The chain employs TRBV9 and TRBJ2-1, with 7 bases fitting TRBD2. Per germline, CDR1 SGDLS and CDR2 YYNGEE. This CDR3 is 14 amino acids long. Germline trimming cut 4 bases from V and 6 bases from J; bases unmatched to any gene: 7. CDR3 sequence (DNA): TGTGCCAGCAGCCTCGGGACTACCCTCAATGAGCAGTTCTTC. This codes for CASSLGTTLNEQFF. Supplemented by reference TRBV9 and TRBJ2-1, the full variable domain reads DSGVTQTPKHLITATGQRVTLRCSPRSGDLSVYWYQQSLDQGLQFLIQYYNGEERAKGNILERFSAQQFPDLHSELNLSSLELGDSALYFCASSLGTTLNEQFFGPGTRLTVL.

The chain uses TRBV7-6 and TRBJ2-1; TRBD2 is a possible D gene (6 bases). Looked up from germline, CDR1 is SGHVS and CDR2 is FNYEAQ. Trimming stripped 6 bases from V and 6 bases from J, with 15 bases between. This CDR3 region has 14 residues. CDR3 DNA: TGTGCCAGCAGGGGTTCAGTGCGGGGCAATGAGCAGTTCTTC. It codes for CASRGSVRGNEQFF.

Worth noting for this clone: At the DNA level, this CDR3 is encoded by other sequences in the same sample as well. The chain employs TRBV7-3 and TRBJ2-1; the D is unclear. Trimming cost V 1 base and J 0 bases, with 7 bases left between them. CDR1 and CDR2 (germline): SGHTA, FQGTGA. This CDR3 has 15 residues. CDR3 coding DNA: TGTGCCAGCAGCTTAAGGGCAAGCTCCTACAATGAGCAGTTCTTC. This translates into CASSLRASSYNEQFF.

The J gene is TRBJ1-1, the V gene TRBV2; D not resolved. Between the trimmed V and J ends, which lost 6 bases and 0 bases, there was a span of 8 bases. The CDR3 spans 13 residues. Germline loops: CDR1 SNHLY, CDR2 FYNNEI. CDR3 protein: CASRVNMNTEAFF. CDR3 sequence (DNA): TGTGCCAGCAGAGTAAACATGAACACTGAAGCTTTCTTT.

This chain links TRBV6-1 with TRBJ2-7; TRBD2 matches 10 bases. The CDR3 extends over 15 amino acids. Trimming cost V 2 bases and J 7 bases; bases outside gene matches: 8. The germline V gene has CDR1 MNHNS and CDR2 SASEGT. The CDR3 sequence: CASSERTSGLREQYF. CDR3 bases: TGTGCCAGCAGTGAACGGACTAGCGGCCTCCGGGAGCAGTACTTC.

The J gene is TRBJ1-2, the V gene TRBV18; D not certain. Germline V gene data show CDR1 as KGHSH and CDR2 as LQKENI. The CDR3 has 14 amino acids. Trimming took 3 bases from V and 2 from J, leaving 10 bases between them. The CDR3 loop reads CASSPMEPNYGYTF. The CDR3 DNA reads as TGTGCCAGCTCACCGATGGAGCCCAACTATGGCTACACCTTC.

J is TRBJ2-5 and V is TRBV30; D may be TRBD2 (5 bases). In germline, CDR1 is GTSNPN, CDR2 SVGIG (reference sequence). The ends were cut back, 0 bases at V and 3 bases at J, with 11 bases in the middle. CDR3 length: 14 residues. This CDR3 reads CAWSVLEREETQYF. The CDR3 DNA follows: TGTGCCTGGAGTGTACTGGAGAGGGAAGAGACCCAGTACTTC.

The chain has TRBV19 and TRBJ2-3, with TRBD2 matching over 11 bases. Germline CDR1 is LNHDA and CDR2 is SQIVND (reference sequence). V lost 0 bases and J lost 2; bases outside the gene matches: 10. The CDR3 totals 19 residues. The CDR3 coding sequence is TGTGCCAGTAGTATAGATCAGGCGGGACTAGCGGCTTCCACAGATACGCAGTATTTT. This translates into CASSIDQAGLAASTDTQYF.

The V gene is TRBV21-1, the J gene TRBJ1-6. TRBV21-1 is a pseudogene segment. The CDR3 has 15 residues. The CDR3 spells CASSKALSGGSPLHF. CDR3 DNA: TGTGCCAGCAGCAAAGCCCTATCTGGAGGTTCACCCCTCCACTTT.

The J gene is TRBJ2-5, the V gene TRBV28; 7 positions match TRBD1. J lost 10 bases, V lost 3 bases, and 5 bases had no gene match. The CDR3 is made up of 12 amino acids. Germline CDR1 reads MDHEN; CDR2 reads SYDVKM. CDR3 DNA sequence: TGTGCCAGCAGTTTGGGACAGAGGAACCAGTACTTC. The encoded protein is CASSLGQRNQYF.

The J gene is TRBJ2-1, the V gene TRBV9; 8 bases match TRBD2. CDR3 size: 15 residues. The V and J ends lost 5 bases and 2 bases, in that order; junction bases with no gene match: 6. CDR1 SGDLS and CDR2 YYNGEE come from the germline V gene. CDR3 nucleotide sequence: TGTGCCAGCAGTCCCCAAGCGGGAGCCTACAATGAGCAGTTCTTC. Amino acids: CASSPQAGAYNEQFF.

V gene TRBV3-1 (or the pseudogene TRBV3-2) combines with J gene TRBJ1-2; D remains ambiguous. V lost 1 base, J lost 7 bases, and 13 bases lay in between. The CDR3 contains 14 residues. Germline-derived CDR1 and CDR2 are LGHDT and YNNKEL (reference sequence). The CDR3 DNA is TGTGCCAGCAGCCAAGTGGGCCCAAGCGGTGGCTACACCTTC. This codes for CASSQVGPSGGYTF.

The genes are TRBV29-1 and TRBJ2-3; 11 bases match TRBD2. The CDR3 sequence is 13 residues long. Germline V gene data show CDR1 as SQVTM and CDR2 as ANQGSEA. V was pared by 8 bases and J by 1 base, with 2 bases of the junction left unmatched. The CDR3, as DNA: TGCAGCCTAGCGGGAGGAGGCACAGATACGCAGTATTTT. Translated, it gives CSLAGGGTDTQYF.

The rearrangement links TRBV7-3 to TRBJ2-2; D is unresolved. V lost 3 bases and J lost 6, with 5 bases in between. Germline CDR1 SGHTA, CDR2 FQGTGA. The CDR3 contains 12 residues. CDR3 sequence (DNA): TGTGCCAGCAGCTTGGGCGCCGGGGAGCTGTTTTTT. Its translation is CASSLGAGELFF.

The table lists this clone with a count of one. The chain has TRBV27 and TRBJ1-6, with 9 bases matching TRBD1. Trimming cost V 8 bases and J 2 bases; bases outside gene matches: 1. This CDR3 is 14 amino acids long. Germline CDR1 is MNHEY and CDR2 is SMNVEV (reference sequence). The CDR3 DNA is TGTGCCAGCGGACAGGGGACCTATAATTCACCCCTCCACTTT. Translated: CASGQGTYNSPLHF.

V is TRBV28 and J is TRBJ2-5; 15 bases line up with TRBD2. The CDR3 loop spans 17 amino acids. The ends lost 5 bases at V and 0 bases at J; junction bases unmatched: 4. Germline assignment: CDR1 MDHEN and CDR2 SYDVKM. CDR3 coding DNA: TGTGCCAGCAGTCTCGGGACTAGCGGGAGGTACCAAGAGACCCAGTACTTC. It translates to CASSLGTSGRYQETQYF.

This clone was seen just once. CDR3 sequence (DNA): TGTGCCAGCAGTTCGTGGGGCCAGGAGACCCAGTACTTC. It specifies CASSSWGQETQYF. J is TRBJ2-5 and V is TRBV28; maybe TRBD1 (5 bases). Germline assignment: CDR1 MDHEN and CDR2 SYDVKM. Trimming removed 4 bases from V and 5 bases from J, with 11 bases in between. CDR3 length: 13 residues.

CDR3: CASSFAETSGSHEQYF. The DNA of the CDR3 is TGTGCCAGCAGTTTCGCGGAGACTAGCGGTTCCCACGAGCAGTACTTC. The V call is TRBV28, the J call TRBJ2-7; TRBD2 matches at 9 bases. V lost 3 bases, J lost 5 bases, and 11 bases stayed unmatched. Germline assignment: CDR1 MDHEN and CDR2 SYDVKM. The CDR3 has 16 amino acids. Full variable domain (missing parts from reference TRBV28 and TRBJ2-7): DVKVTQSSRYLVKRTGEKVFLECVQDMDHENMFWYRQDPGLGLRLIYFSYDVKMKEKGDIPEGYSVSREKKERFSLILESASTNQTSMYLCASSFAETSGSHEQYFGPGTRLTVT.

The chain links TRBV15 to TRBJ2-5, with 15 bases that match TRBD2. The CDR3 is made up of 17 amino acids. CDR1 is LNHNV, CDR2 YYDKDF, per germline (reference sequence). V lost 1 base, J lost 5 bases, and 5 bases stayed unmatched. CDR3 coding DNA: TGTGCCACCAGCAGAGGGGGACTAGCGGGAGGTGGGGAGACCCAGTACTTC. It codes for CATSRGGLAGGGETQYF.

The CDR3 DNA reads TGTGCCAGCAGTTTGGTCAGCGGGAGGGCGATGGGGGAGACCCAGTACTTC. Translated: CASSLVSGRAMGETQYF. The V call is TRBV28, the J call TRBJ2-5, with 10 bases that match TRBD2. CDR1 MDHEN and CDR2 SYDVKM come from the germline V gene. The V segment lost 3 bases and the J segment 5 bases; nucleotides outside the gene matches: 12. This CDR3 spans 17 amino acids. Supplemented by reference TRBV28 and TRBJ2-5, the full variable domain reads DVKVTQSSRYLVKRTGEKVFLECVQDMDHENMFWYRQDPGLGLRLIYFSYDVKMKEKGDIPEGYSVSREKKERFSLILESASTNQTSMYLCASSLVSGRAMGETQYFGPGTRLLVL.

V usage is TRBV10-2 and J usage is TRBJ1-4, with 7 bases that match TRBD1. V was clipped by 6 bases and J by 0 bases; unmatched bases: 10. Looked up from germline, CDR1 is WSHSY and CDR2 is SAAADI. The CDR3 runs 17 residues. The chain's CDR3 is CASSPRGGPTTNEKLFF. The CDR3 bases are TGCGCCAGCAGCCCAAGAGGGGGCCCTACAACTAATGAAAAACTGTTTTTT.

This clone showed up just a few times. The chain joins TRBV27 to TRBJ2-7; TRBD1 is a possible D gene (6 bases). Per germline, CDR1 MNHEY and CDR2 SMNVEV (reference sequence). The CDR3 is made up of 13 amino acids. Trimming took off 5 bases at V and 4 bases at J, with 12 bases between the two ends. DNA for the CDR3: TGTGCCAGCAGTGCAACAGGGAAATACGAGCAGTACTTC. It translates to CASSATGKYEQYF.

V is TRBV28 and J is TRBJ1-2; D is ambiguous. Germline CDR1 MDHEN, CDR2 SYDVKM. This CDR3 region has 13 residues. Trimming took off 2 bases at V and 2 bases at J, with 6 bases between the two ends. The CDR3 loop is CASSLPQNYGYTF. CDR3 coding DNA: TGTGCCAGCAGTTTACCCCAGAACTATGGCTACACCTTC.

The J gene is TRBJ1-5, the V gene TRBV5-1; maybe TRBD1 (5 bases). V lost 0 bases and J 3 bases, leaving 10 bases between the germline ends. Germline assignment: CDR1 SGHRS and CDR2 YFSETQ. The CDR3 spans 15 residues. CDR3 protein: CASSLGGVPNQPQHF. The DNA for the CDR3 is TGCGCCAGCAGCTTGGGGGGGGTACCCAATCAGCCCCAGCATTTT. The variable domain in full, completed from reference TRBV5-1 and TRBJ1-5, reads KAGVTQTPRYLIKTRGQQVTLSCSPISGHRSVSWYQQTPGQGLQFLFEYFSETQRNKGNFPGRFSGRQFSNSRSEMNVSTLELGDSALYLCASSLGGVPNQPQHFGDGTRLSIL.

V and J are TRBV15 and TRBJ2-2; 9 bases line up with TRBD2. Germline assignment: CDR1 LNHNV and CDR2 YYDKDF (reference sequence). The junction had 15 bases not matched to a gene; V was cut back by 1 base and J by 6 bases. This CDR3 has 19 residues. The CDR3 DNA sequence: TGTGCCACCAGCAGAGGGGACAGACTAGCGGCGACGAGGGCCGGGGAGCTGTTTTTT. Protein: CATSRGDRLAATRAGELFF.